These T cell receptor beta chains were read from a single sample in a study of beta chain features in type 1 diabetes. Sequencing used immunoSEQ multiplex PCR; TCRdb keeps in-frame clones, though not all of them. The data hold 310,000 or so clones, with about a tenth observed a single time. The specimen sequenced was central memory CD4+ T cells from blood. The receptor set was obtained from a man under 40 with type 1 diabetes. CDR3s include the opening cysteine and the closing phenylalanine or tryptophan. The order of the fields is clone size, V gene, J gene, D gene, CDR3 DNA, CDR3 protein. The D gene is left open where the match is weak. Size is omitted from some rows. Given values are once, few, many or a class for expanded clones.

clone size: .; V gene: TRBV7-2; J gene: TRBJ2-3; D gene: .; CDR3 DNA: TGTGCCAGCAGCTTAGTGCGGGCCACAGATACGCAGTATTTT; CDR3 protein: CASSLVRATDTQYF
clone size: few; V gene: TRBV30; J gene: TRBJ1-5; D gene: .; CDR3 DNA: TGTGCCTGGAGTGACTTGGAAGATCAGCCCCAGCATTTT; CDR3 protein: CAWSDLEDQPQHF
clone size: many; V gene: TRBV10-3; J gene: TRBJ2-6; D gene: .; CDR3 DNA: TGTGCCATCAGTGAGTCGCTGATTTCTGGGGCCAACGTCCTGACTTTC; CDR3 protein: CAISESLISGANVLTF
clone size: many; V gene: TRBV19; J gene: TRBJ2-1; D gene: .; CDR3 DNA: TGTGCCAGTAGGAGCCACGAGGGCTCCTACAATGAGCAGTTCTTC; CDR3 protein: CASRSHEGSYNEQFF
clone size: .; V gene: TRBV5-4; J gene: TRBJ2-7; D gene: TRBD1; CDR3 DNA: TGTGCCAGCAGCTTGGGACAGGGCTCCTCCTACGAGCAGTACTTC; CDR3 protein: CASSLGQGSSYEQYF
clone size: .; V gene: TRBV5-4; J gene: TRBJ2-7; D gene: .; CDR3 DNA: TGTGCCAGCAGCTTTCAGGGCTACGAGCAGTACTTC; CDR3 protein: CASSFQGYEQYF
clone size: few; V gene: TRBV27; J gene: TRBJ2-3; D gene: TRBD2; CDR3 DNA: TGTGCCAGCAGTCCCCTAGCGGGGGCGCAGTATTTT; CDR3 protein: CASSPLAGAQYF
clone size: many; V gene: TRBV7-9; J gene: TRBJ1-1; D gene: .; CDR3 DNA: TGTGCCAGCAGCCTCATGGGGAACACTGAAGCTTTCTTT; CDR3 protein: CASSLMGNTEAFF
clone size: .; V gene: TRBV10-3; J gene: TRBJ2-5; D gene: TRBD1; CDR3 DNA: TGTGCCATCAGTGGGGGACAGGGACGCGAGACCCAGTACTTC; CDR3 protein: CAISGGQGRETQYF
clone size: .; V gene: TRBV7-2; J gene: TRBJ2-1; D gene: .; CDR3 DNA: TGTGCCAGCAGCCGGTTCGTCCAGCGGGCTTACAATGAGCAGTTCTTC; CDR3 protein: CASSRFVQRAYNEQFF
clone size: .; V gene: TRBV5-1; J gene: TRBJ2-2; D gene: TRBD1; CDR3 DNA: TGCGCCAGCAGTTTGGGACAGGGGCTCACCGGGGAGCTGTTTTTT; CDR3 protein: CASSLGQGLTGELFF
clone size: .; V gene: TRBV2; J gene: TRBJ2-3; D gene: .; CDR3 DNA: TGTGCCAGCATTCCGGGCGGGGCAGATACGCAGTATTTT; CDR3 protein: CASIPGGADTQYF
clone size: few; V gene: TRBV2; J gene: TRBJ1-6; D gene: .; CDR3 DNA: TGTGCCAGCAGTAGAACAGGGAGCAATTCACCCCTCCACTTT; CDR3 protein: CASSRTGSNSPLHF
clone size: few; V gene: TRBV18; J gene: TRBJ2-5; D gene: TRBD1; CDR3 DNA: TGTGCCAGCTCACCTTTCCAAGGACAGGGGGATGAGACCCAGTACTTC; CDR3 protein: CASSPFQGQGDETQYF
clone size: .; V gene: TRBV6-5; J gene: TRBJ1-2; D gene: TRBD1; CDR3 DNA: TGTGCCAGCAGTCTCCGGGACAGACCACTCTATGGCTACACCTTC; CDR3 protein: CASSLRDRPLYGYTF
clone size: .; V gene: TRBV5-4; J gene: TRBJ2-3; D gene: TRBD2; CDR3 DNA: TGTGCCAGCAGCTCCAAGTCGGGGGGGCTCCTAGATACGCAGTATTTT; CDR3 protein: CASSSKSGGLLDTQYF
clone size: .; V gene: TRBV2; J gene: TRBJ1-1; D gene: .; CDR3 DNA: TGTGCCAGCAGTGAACAGGGTCCGGGCTCTGAAGCTTTCTTT; CDR3 protein: CASSEQGPGSEAFF
clone size: .; V gene: TRBV5-1; J gene: TRBJ2-3; D gene: TRBD1; CDR3 DNA: TGCGCCAGCAGCGCCGGGACAGCAGATACGCAGTATTTT; CDR3 protein: CASSAGTADTQYF
clone size: .; V gene: TRBV7-9; J gene: TRBJ1-1; D gene: .; CDR3 DNA: TGTGCCAGCAGCTTTGGCGGCCCGAACACTGAAGCTTTCTTT; CDR3 protein: CASSFGGPNTEAFF
clone size: .; V gene: TRBV29-1; J gene: TRBJ2-7; D gene: TRBD1; CDR3 DNA: TGCAGCGTGCCGGGACAGGGGGCCTACGAGCAGTACTTC; CDR3 protein: CSVPGQGAYEQYF